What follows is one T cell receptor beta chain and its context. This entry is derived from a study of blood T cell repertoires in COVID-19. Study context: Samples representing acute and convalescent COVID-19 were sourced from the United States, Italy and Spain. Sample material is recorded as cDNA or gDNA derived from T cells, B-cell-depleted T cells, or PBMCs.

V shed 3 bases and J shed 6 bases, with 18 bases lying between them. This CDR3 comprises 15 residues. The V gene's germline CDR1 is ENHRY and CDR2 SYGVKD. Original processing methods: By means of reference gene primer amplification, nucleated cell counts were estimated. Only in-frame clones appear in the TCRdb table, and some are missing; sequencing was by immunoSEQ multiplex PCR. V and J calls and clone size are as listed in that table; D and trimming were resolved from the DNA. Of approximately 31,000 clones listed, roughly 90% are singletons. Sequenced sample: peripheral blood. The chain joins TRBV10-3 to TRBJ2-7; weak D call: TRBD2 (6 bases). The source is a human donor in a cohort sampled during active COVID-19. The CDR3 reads CAISEPAGREGEQYF. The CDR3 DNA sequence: TGTGCCATCAGTGAACCGGCAGGGCGGGAAGGCGAGCAGTACTTC.